The rows below give T cell receptor beta chains drawn from one sample of a study of TIL therapy for anti-PD-1-resistant metastatic lung cancer. Here immunoSEQ multiplex PCR was the method, and the copy in TCRdb shows in-frame clones only, minus some. In the table there are approximately 50,000 clones, more than 80% of which are singletons. The specimen was blood, collected at baseline. The receptor source for this set is a person aged 25 to 85 with non-small cell lung cancer. The conserved cysteine and the conserved F or W are not part of the CDR3 here.

CDR3: ASSLDGQWGGYT
J: TRBJ1-2
V: TRBV5-5

CDR3: ASSGTGRDTEAF
J: TRBJ1-1
V: TRBV7-3

CDR3: ASSPALGQGGPYGYT
J: TRBJ1-2
V: TRBV28

CDR3: ANGAPPMETQY
J: TRBJ2-5
V: TRBV6-5

CDR3: ASSFSVVVSPLH
J: TRBJ1-6
V: TRBV28

CDR3: ASSDVEDKNTEAF
J: TRBJ1-1
V: TRBV6-4

CDR3: ASNTPRGSAGAPGELF
J: TRBJ2-2
V: TRBV2

CDR3: ASKEGGGSYEQY
J: TRBJ2-7
V: TRBV3-1/TRBV3-2

CDR3: ASSSKLTNTYEQY
J: TRBJ2-7
V: TRBV18

CDR3: ASSPTGVYEQY
J: TRBJ2-7
V: TRBV5-6